Listed below are T cell receptor beta chains from one sample, sequenced in a study of blood T cell repertoires in COVID-19. Sequencing was performed with immunoSEQ multiplex PCR; in TCRdb, only in-frame clones are kept and a portion is missing. The repertoire has around 81,000 clones, roughly four fifths of them found once; the top ten carry approximately 7.3%. The sample consisted of peripheral blood. The receptors stem from a human donor in a cohort sampled during active COVID-19. CDR3s include the opening cysteine and the closing phenylalanine or tryptophan. The D gene is left open where the match is weak. Clone size is shown for a subset of rows, as once, few, many or a class of expanded clone.

TRBD1	TRBV7-2	16	.	TRBJ1-2	TGTGCCAGCAGCATCGGGACAGGCTTGGGTTCGTCGGGCTACACCTTC	CASSIGTGLGSSGYTF
TRBD2	TRBV5-4	15	.	TRBJ2-3	TGTGCCAGCAGCTTTGGGGGACTAAGCACAGATACGCAGTATTTT	CASSFGGLSTDTQYF
.	TRBV9	17	.	TRBJ2-3	TGTGCCAGCAGCATACCCCTCGACGGGGGGCTCACAGATACGCAGTATTTT	CASSIPLDGGLTDTQYF
.	TRBV9	12	.	TRBJ1-2	TGTGCCAGCAGCGAACCTAGGTATGGCTACACCTTC	CASSEPRYGYTF
.	TRBV5-4	15	.	TRBJ2-2	TGTGCCAGCAGCTCTGACAACTCCTACACCGGGGAGCTGTTTTTT	CASSSDNSYTGELFF
.	TRBV11-1	14	.	TRBJ1-2	TGTGCCAGCAGCTTGGCTGGACACTCCTATGGCTACACCTTC	CASSLAGHSYGYTF
.	TRBV6-2/TRBV6-3	17	.	TRBJ2-7	TGTGCCAGCAGTCCGCCGCCCAGGACTCGAGACTCCTACGAGCAGTACTTC	CASSPPPRTRDSYEQYF
.	TRBV4-3	14	.	TRBJ1-2	TGCGCCAGCAGCCAAGATGGAGGGCTGGGTGGCTACACCTTC	CASSQDGGLGGYTF
.	TRBV5-6	12	.	TRBJ1-2	TGTGCCAGCAGCCCAGGACAGCTGAGCTACACCTTC	CASSPGQLSYTF
.	TRBV14	15	.	TRBJ1-6	TGTGCCAGCAGCCAAGACAGGGTATTCAATTCACCCCTCCACTTT	CASSQDRVFNSPLHF
.	TRBV6-5	11	few	TRBJ2-3	TGTGCCAGCAGTTATGGCGGTACGCAGTATTTT	CASSYGGTQYF
TRBD2	TRBV7-2	14	.	TRBJ2-4	TGTGCCAGCAGCCCTCGGACTAGCGGGGGGATTCAGTACTTC	CASSPRTSGGIQYF
TRBD1	TRBV2	14	once	TRBJ1-6	TGTGCCAGCAGGAGAGTACAGGGGGGATCACCCCTCCACTTT	CASRRVQGGSPLHF
.	TRBV12-3/TRBV12-4	13	.	TRBJ2-2	TGTGCCAGCACCCCGATCAGGAACGGGGAGCTGTTTTTT	CASTPIRNGELFF
.	TRBV18	15	.	TRBJ2-2	TGTGCCAGCTCACCCGGGGGGCCGAACACCGGGGAGCTGTTTTTT	CASSPGGPNTGELFF
TRBD1	TRBV7-2	13	.	TRBJ1-1	TGTGCCAGCAGCCTGGGACAGTACACTGAAGCTTTCTTT	CASSLGQYTEAFF
TRBD1	TRBV12-3/TRBV12-4	12	few	TRBJ1-2	TGTGCCAGCAGTCGGGACAGGGGAGGCTACACCTTC	CASSRDRGGYTF
TRBD1	TRBV18	13	.	TRBJ2-3	TGTGCCAGCTCACCAGGGACAGTGGACACGCAGTATTTT	CASSPGTVDTQYF
.	TRBV12-5	13	.	TRBJ2-7	TGTGCTAGTGGTTTAGCAGGGGCTAACGAGCAGTACTTC	CASGLAGANEQYF
.	TRBV18	15	.	TRBJ2-2	TGTGCCAGCTCCCCTATCTCCGGGAACACCGGGGAGCTGTTTTTT	CASSPISGNTGELFF
.	TRBV5-1	15	.	TRBJ2-2	TGCGCCAGCACGCCCACAGGGTTGAACACCGGGGAGCTGTTTTTT	CASTPTGLNTGELFF
.	TRBV2	13	.	TRBJ1-2	TGTGCCAGCATGGGGGGTGGGGGATATGGCTACACCTTC	CASMGGGGYGYTF
.	TRBV12-3/TRBV12-4	12	.	TRBJ2-7	TGTGCCAGCAGCCGGGAGTTCTACGAGCAGTACTTC	CASSREFYEQYF
.	TRBV5-4	19	.	TRBJ1-6	TGTGCCAGCAGCTACGCGGGAGCCGGGACCAACTCCTATAATTCACCCCTCCACTTT	CASSYAGAGTNSYNSPLHF
TRBD1	TRBV19	13	.	TRBJ1-2	TGTGCCAGTAGGGACAGGGTGAACTATGGCTACACCTTC	CASRDRVNYGYTF